Each of the 21 T cell receptor beta chains below was sequenced from the same sample in a study of blood T cells in healthy people across ages. Through a sample-barcoded 5' primer and a J-beta primer mix, a second PCR was run for roughly 7 to 12 cycles. TCRdb recomputed calls from the 5' RACE reads with MiXCR, one row per CDR3 protein. Here the sample spans roughly 800,000 distinct CDR3 sequences, more than 45% being singletons. Sequencing input: blood. The receptors were gathered from a man aged 25 to 40 in good health.

The chain is built from TRBV20-1 and TRBJ2-7; D uncertain. CDR3 length: 9 amino acids. The V gene's germline CDR1 is DFQATT and CDR2 SNEGSKA (reference sequence). CDR3 amino acids: CSQTHEQYF. As DNA, the CDR3 is TGCAGCCAAACCCACGAGCAGTACTTC.

V usage is TRBV4-2 and J usage is TRBJ1-2; the D is unclear. This CDR3 contains 15 residues. V lost 3 bases to trimming and J lost 5 bases, with 16 bases between them. The germline CDR1 and CDR2 sequences are LGHNA and YNFKEQ. The CDR3 bases are TGTGCCAGCAGCCAGGACCTACCGGGAGTATATGGCTACACCTTC. This codes for CASSQDLPGVYGYTF.

The chain recombines TRBV12-3 or TRBV12-4 with TRBJ2-7; no clear D. The germline V and J ends were trimmed by 6 bases and 4 bases, with 10 bases remaining between them. This CDR3 spans 12 amino acids. The CDR3 region is CASSQELYEQYF. The CDR3, as DNA: TGTGCCAGCAGCCAAGAATTATACGAGCAGTACTTC.

The chain has TRBV20-1 and TRBJ2-7; 7 nucleotides agree with TRBD2. The trim removed 7 bases at V and 3 bases at J, leaving 9 bases unmatched. Germline V CDR1 and CDR2: DFQATT, SNEGSKA (reference sequence). The CDR3 length is 13 residues. The CDR3 reads CSGSSGSRYEQYF. For the CDR3, the DNA is TGCAGTGGATCTAGCGGTAGTCGCTACGAGCAGTACTTC.

This chain uses TRBV20-1 with TRBJ1-1, with 10 bases identical to TRBD1. In germline, CDR1 is DFQATT, CDR2 SNEGSKA (reference sequence). Germline trimming cut 3 bases from V and 7 bases from J; bases unmatched to any gene: 8. The CDR3 totals 14 residues. This CDR3 reads CSARKETGGGEAFF. The CDR3 region has the DNA TGCAGTGCTAGGAAGGAGACAGGGGGCGGTGAAGCTTTCTTT.

V is TRBV20-1 and J is TRBJ2-3; 12 nucleotides line up with TRBD2. The V gene's germline CDR1 is DFQATT and CDR2 SNEGSKA (reference sequence). After removal of 0 bases from V and 4 bases from J, the junction contained 14 bases not matched to a gene. The CDR3 is 19 residues long. This CDR3 reads CSAREAPSGRGRLADTQYF. The CDR3 bases are TGCAGTGCTAGAGAGGCCCCTAGCGGGAGGGGACGGTTGGCAGATACGCAGTATTTT.

Worth noting for this clonotype: This may stem from a read error, because a much larger clone lies one nucleotide away. This rearrangement joins TRBV3-1 to TRBJ2-4, with D unresolved. Per the germline V gene, CDR1 is LGHDT and CDR2 is YNNKEL (reference sequence). This CDR3 has 14 amino acids. CDR3: CASSQRVAKNTQYF. In nucleotides, the CDR3 is TGTGCCAGCAGCCAACGAGTAGCCAAAAACACTCAGTACTTC. The whole variable domain, filled in from reference TRBV3-1 and TRBJ2-4, reads DTAVSQTPKYLVTQMGNDKSIKCEQNLGHDTMYWYKQDSKKFLKIMFSYNNKELIINETVPNRFSPKSPDKAHLNLHINSLELGDSAVYFCASSQRVAKNTQYFGAGTRLSVL.

J is TRBJ1-1 and V is TRBV7-2; TRBD1 is a possible D gene (5 bases). Trimming took 6 bases from V and 7 from J, leaving 18 bases between them. The germline V gene encodes CDR1 SGHTA and CDR2 FQGNSA. The CDR3 runs 14 residues. The CDR3 coding sequence is TGTGCCAGCAGGTTACCCGGGGCGCATGGTGAAGCTTTCTTT. As protein: CASRLPGAHGEAFF. The whole variable domain, remainder taken from reference TRBV7-2 and TRBJ1-1, is GAGVSQSPSNKVTEKGKDVELRCDPISGHTALYWYRQSLGQGLEFLIYFQGNSAPDKSGLPSDRFSAERTGGSVSTLTIQRTQQEDSAVYLCASRLPGAHGEAFFGQGTRLTVV.

V and J are TRBV7-2 and TRBJ2-7; no firm D call. Germline CDR1 reads SGHTA; CDR2 reads FQGNSA. CDR3 length: 12 residues. Deletions cut 5 bases from V and 2 bases from J, with 7 bases between. The CDR3, as DNA: TGTGCCAGCAGCATCTCCCCCTACGAGCAGTACTTC. As protein: CASSISPYEQYF.

The V call is TRBV4-1, the J call TRBJ1-1, with a weak D call TRBD1 (6 bases). Germline assignment: CDR1 MGHRA and CDR2 YSYEKL. Trimming took 3 bases from V and 0 from J, leaving 8 bases between them. This CDR3 has 14 amino acids. DNA of the CDR3: TGCGCCAGCAGCCAGGGGGCTCTGAACACTGAAGCTTTCTTT. Its protein is CASSQGALNTEAFF.

This clonotype came up a few times. The chain couples TRBV7-2 to TRBJ2-7; D is perhaps TRBD1 (5 bases). The germline CDR1 and CDR2 sequences are SGHTA and FQGNSA. V lost 3 bases, J lost 4 bases, and 13 bases lay in between. There are 14 residues in the CDR3. The DNA for the CDR3 is TGTGCCAGCAGCTTGTGGGTGAAGGGGTACGAGCAGTACTTC. Encoded protein: CASSLWVKGYEQYF.

The chain's CDR3 is CAIKVGNNEQFF. DNA of the CDR3: TGTGCCATCAAAGTCGGGAACAATGAGCAGTTCTTC. The chain has TRBV12-3 or TRBV12-4 and TRBJ2-1; D is possibly TRBD2 (5 bases). V lost 10 bases and J lost 5, with 12 bases in between. The CDR3 loop spans 12 amino acids.

This chain connects TRBV7-9 to TRBJ1-5; D possibly corresponds to TRBD1 (5 bases). This CDR3 spans 13 amino acids. V shed 5 bases and J shed 3 bases, with 8 bases lying between them. The germline V gene has CDR1 SEHNR and CDR2 FQNEAQ (reference sequence). CDR3 protein: CASSPGYNQPQHF. The CDR3 coding sequence is TGTGCCAGCAGCCCAGGGTACAATCAGCCCCAGCATTTT.

The chain carries TRBV5-1 and TRBJ2-5, with 11 positions matching TRBD2. V lost 4 bases to trimming and J lost 6 bases; unmatched junction nucleotides: 11. The V gene's germline CDR1 is SGHRS and CDR2 YFSETQ. The CDR3 length is 16 residues. The CDR3 nucleotides are TGCGCCAGCAGCGCCACTAGCGGGGGCGGAGGAAAGACCCAGTACTTC. Protein product: CASSATSGGGGKTQYF.

The J gene is TRBJ2-1, the V gene TRBV4-2; 10 nucleotides align to TRBD2. Germline loops: CDR1 LGHNA, CDR2 YNFKEQ. The CDR3 spans 15 residues. With V trimmed by 1 base and J by 9 bases, 6 bases remained unmatched. This CDR3 reads CASSQATSGKLEQFF. As DNA, the CDR3 is TGTGCCAGCAGCCAAGCAACTAGCGGGAAACTTGAGCAGTTCTTC.

This clonotype was counted only a few times. The chain employs TRBV27 and TRBJ2-6; 7 bases line up with TRBD1. Germline V gene lookup returns CDR1 MNHEY and CDR2 SMNVEV (reference sequence). The CDR3 extends over 16 amino acids. V trimming: 1 base; J trimming: 4 bases; junction bases outside the gene matches: 4. The CDR3 nucleotides read TGTGCCAGCAGTTTATTGACAGGGACCGGGGCCAACGTCCTGACTTTC. Amino acids: CASSLLTGTGANVLTF.

The rearrangement links TRBV29-1 to TRBJ1-1, with D tentatively TRBD1 (6 bases). V lost 6 bases, J lost 1 base, and 12 bases lay in between. The germline V gene encodes CDR1 SQVTM and CDR2 ANQGSEA. The CDR3 extends over 13 amino acids. CDR3 loop: CSVRGQQNTEAFF. In nucleotides, the CDR3 is TGCAGCGTGAGGGGACAACAGAACACTGAAGCTTTCTTT.

This clonotype turned up a few times. A read error is possible here, since a much larger clone lies one base away. The chain is built from TRBV20-1 and TRBJ1-2; no firm D call. Germline-derived CDR1 and CDR2 are DFQATT and SNEGSKA (reference sequence). CDR3 size: 13 residues. The V end lost 1 base, the J end lost 5 bases, and 11 bases lay between the germline ends. The CDR3 sequence: CSARGEATYGYTF. CDR3 DNA sequence: TGCAGTGCTAGAGGGGAAGCTACGTATGGCTACACCTTC.

Worth noting for this clonotype: At one of its ends the junction is not consistent with the germline gene, which may arise from a read error. The gene calls are TRBV7-8 and TRBJ2-7; tentatively, D is TRBD2 (7 bases). Near its end, the DNA agrees better with TRBJ2-5, so the J call may be wrong. This CDR3 is 14 amino acids long. Germline V gives CDR1 SGHVS, CDR2 FQNEAQ. The CDR3 sequence: CASSFIGGPGTQYF. DNA of the CDR3: TGCGCCAGCAGCTTCATCGGGGGGCCAGGGACCCAGTACTTC.

The V and J genes are TRBV9 and TRBJ2-7, with D uncertain. Trimming removed 3 bases from V and 7 bases from J, with 17 bases in between. CDR1 and CDR2 from the germline V gene are SGDLS and YYNGEE. The CDR3 contains 14 residues. CDR3 DNA sequence: TGTGCCAGCAGCGCCCCCGGGCCCCCCGGGGAGCAGTACTTC. This encodes CASSAPGPPGEQYF.

The chain carries TRBV20-1 and TRBJ2-5; 10 bases are a match to TRBD1. The CDR3 covers 12 residues. The V and J ends lost 6 bases and 4 bases, in that order; junction bases with no gene match: 2. The germline V gene encodes CDR1 DFQATT and CDR2 SNEGSKA (reference sequence). CDR3 coding DNA: TGCAGTGCCGACAGGGGGCGAGAGACCCAGTACTTC. Translation gives CSADRGRETQYF.